The 10 T cell receptor beta chains given below trace back to one sample, sequenced in a study of vaccination and CD4 T cells after COVID-19. Sample treatment: approximately nine-day PBMC culture with coronavirus spike peptide pools or control peptides (ViraFEST assay). Their recognized antigens are unknown. Once obtained from cultured CD4+ T cells, the DNA was sequenced using the Oncomine TCR Beta short-read assay. TCRdb re-analysed the PCR reads in MiXCR, keeping a single row per CDR3 protein. The table records about 19,000 distinct CDR3 sequences, about 52% of them present only once. The sample consisted of CD4+ T cells from blood, cultured in vitro. The source of these receptors is a human donor who had recovered from COVID-19.

This clonotype occurred a few times. V gene TRBV12-3 or TRBV12-4 combines with J gene TRBJ2-2; D might be TRBD1 (6 bases). CDR3 length equals 15 residues. The V and J ends lost 6 bases and 2 bases respectively, with 13 bases between them. CDR3 bases: TGTGCCAGCAGCGTGCGACAGGACAACACCGGGGAGCTGTTTTTT. Residues: CASSVRQDNTGELFF.

This clonotype was detected a few times. V is TRBV27 and J is TRBJ1-1; no reliable D call. CDR1 and CDR2 from the germline V gene are MNHEY and SMNVEV (reference sequence). This CDR3 spans 15 amino acids. V was cut by 5 bases and J by 3 bases, with 16 bases left in between. For the CDR3, the DNA is TGTGCCAGCAGTCCCCTCGGAGGAGGGTACACTGAAGCTTTCTTT. This sequence encodes CASSPLGGGYTEAFF.

This clonotype occurred a few times. The chain has TRBV6-1 and TRBJ1-2; D remains unclear. Per the germline V gene, CDR1 is MNHNS and CDR2 is SASEGT. Deletions cut 6 bases from V and 0 bases from J, with 11 bases between. The length of the CDR3 is 14 residues. The CDR3 loop is CASRLGASNYGYTF. CDR3 nucleotide sequence: TGTGCCAGCAGGTTAGGAGCTTCTAACTATGGCTACACCTTC.

Concerning this clonotype itself: At one of its ends the junction is not consistent with the germline gene, which may arise from a read error. J is TRBJ2-2 and V is TRBV12-3 or TRBV12-4; tentatively, D is TRBD1 (6 bases). CDR3 length equals 11 residues. This CDR3 is CASSLDSIEVF. The CDR3 nucleotides read TGTGCCAGCAGTTTGGACAGTATAGAGGTTTTT.

Only a few counts were recorded for this clonotype. The V call is TRBV12-3 or TRBV12-4, the J call TRBJ1-2; D gene ambiguous. The CDR3 has 13 amino acids. The V and J ends lost 6 bases and 3 bases respectively, with 11 bases between them. CDR3 bases: TGTGCCAGCAGCCCGGGGAGGGACTATGGCTACACCTTC. Translation: CASSPGRDYGYTF.

The chain combines TRBV25-1 with TRBJ1-1; D remains unclear. The CDR3 has 14 amino acids. From germline, CDR1 is MGHDK and CDR2 SYGVNS. Trimming removed 2 bases from V and 0 bases from J, with 7 bases in between. Here the CDR3 reads CASSELALNTEAFF. In DNA form, the CDR3 reads TGTGCCAGCAGTGAACTTGCTTTGAACACTGAAGCTTTCTTT.

The chain has TRBV6-2 or TRBV6-3 and TRBJ2-1, with 9 bases that match TRBD1. The CDR3 spans 15 residues. CDR1 is MNHEY, CDR2 SVGEGT, per germline. V shed 6 bases and J 8 bases; nucleotides not matched to a gene: 11. In DNA, the CDR3 is TGTGCCAGCAGCCGCAGTGACAGGGGGAGCGATGAGCAGTTCTTC. This gives the protein CASSRSDRGSDEQFF.

This clonotype occurred a few times. This chain links TRBV6-1 with TRBJ2-5; 10 bases are shared with TRBD1. The CDR3 length is 13 residues. V was clipped by 4 bases and J by 7 bases; unmatched bases: 3. Per the germline V gene, CDR1 is MNHNS and CDR2 is SASEGT. The DNA of the CDR3 is TGTGCCAGCAGTGTGGGGACAGGGGTGACCCAGTACTTC. It codes for CASSVGTGVTQYF.

This clonotype was observed a handful of times. DNA for the CDR3: TGCGCCAGCAGCCAAGGTTGGGGACATGAGACCCAGTACTTC. Encoded protein: CASSQGWGHETQYF. The chain is built from TRBV4-3 and TRBJ2-5; D might be TRBD1 (6 bases). CDR1 is LGHNA, CDR2 YSLEER, per germline. Trimming left V 1 base short and J 5 bases short, with 11 bases between. The CDR3 loop spans 14 amino acids.

The chain has TRBV7-9 and TRBJ2-5, with D perhaps TRBD1 (6 bases). This CDR3 has 15 amino acids. Trimming took 5 bases from V and 1 from J, leaving 14 bases between them. Germline V gene lookup returns CDR1 SEHNR and CDR2 FQNEAQ (reference sequence). The CDR3 bases are TGTGCCAGCAGCCCAATGGGACATTCCCAAGAGACCCAGTACTTC. Translation gives CASSPMGHSQETQYF.